These 16 T cell receptor beta chains originate from one sample sequenced in a study of Tregs in tolerant kidney transplant recipients. Profiling relied on immunoSEQ multiplex PCR, and the TCRdb table lists in-frame clones only, not all of them. The sample data list approximately 31,000 clones. Sequences were derived from CD8+ T cells from blood, sampled before the transplant. These receptors were obtained from a human donor who received a combined kidney and bone marrow transplant.

As regards this clone: With the read ending 3 residues before the CDR3 end, the germline J gene is used to fill in that end. V usage is TRBV19 and J usage is TRBJ2-2, with 8 bases aligning to TRBD1. The V segment lost 11 bases and the J segment 1 base; nucleotides outside the gene matches: 3. The CDR3 is made up of 13 amino acids. From germline, CDR1 is LNHDA and CDR2 SQIVND (reference sequence). This chain's CDR3 is CAAGTGNTGELFF. CDR3 DNA (partial): TGTGCCGCCGGGACAGGGAACACCGGGGAG.

About this clone: The read is 3 residues too short to cover the CDR3 end, so that end is filled in from the germline J gene. This chain links TRBV19 with TRBJ1-1, with 7 bases lining up with TRBD1. The CDR3 spans 13 residues. Germline V gene data show CDR1 as LNHDA and CDR2 as SQIVND (reference sequence). CDR3 DNA, as far as it was read: TGTGCCAGTAGTATAGCCCCGACAGGGGAA. Its protein product is CASSIAPTGE. The whole CDR3 region reads CASSIAPTGEAFF.

Concerning this clone: The read ends 3 residues before the CDR3 terminus; that terminus is restored from the germline J gene. The chain uses TRBV2 and TRBJ2-1, with TRBD2 identical over 9 bases. With V trimmed by 6 bases and J by 3 bases, 6 bases remained unmatched. The germline V gene has CDR1 SNHLY and CDR2 FYNNEI. This CDR3 spans 15 amino acids. The DNA read from the CDR3 is TGTGCCAGCAGAATACTAGCGGGTCTCTACAATGAG. Translated, it gives CASRILAGLYNE. The CDR3, in full, reads CASRILAGLYNEQFF.

On this clone: The missing CDR3 end, 3 residues past where the read stops, is filled in from the germline J gene. This chain uses TRBV19 with TRBJ1-5; TRBD1 agrees at 11 bases. The ends lost 8 bases at V and 3 bases at J; junction bases unmatched: 3. This CDR3 spans 14 amino acids. Germline lookup yields CDR1 LNHDA and CDR2 SQIVND (reference sequence). The DNA read from the CDR3 is TGTGCCAGTTGGACAGGGGGCGTCAATCAGCCC. This sequence encodes CASWTGGVNQP. The whole CDR3 sequence reads CASWTGGVNQPQHF.

The CDR3 loop reads CASSLDTGYYGYTF. CDR3 DNA (partial): TGTGCCAGCAGCTTAGACACAGGGTACTATGGC. V usage is TRBV5-6 and J usage is TRBJ1-2; perhaps TRBD1 as D (6 bases). The read ends 3 residues before the CDR3 terminus; that terminus is restored from the germline J gene. V was clipped by 2 bases and J by 3 bases, with 11 bases between them. CDR1 and CDR2 (germline): SGHDT, YYEEEE. The CDR3 extends over 14 amino acids.

Worth noting for this clone: The CDR3 end is not reached by the read, which stops 3 residues before it; the germline J gene fills it in. The V and J genes are TRBV19 and TRBJ2-7; tentatively, D is TRBD2 (6 bases). Trimming shortened V by 6 bases and J by 5 bases, and 17 bases separated the two germline ends. The length of the CDR3 is 14 residues. The germline CDR1 and CDR2 sequences are LNHDA and SQIVND (reference sequence). The DNA read from the CDR3 is TGTGCCAGTAGCGATAGCGGCCTAAGGGACGAG. Translation gives CASSDSGLRDE. The full CDR3 reads CASSDSGLRDEQYF.

Comment on this clone: The sequenced fragment ends 3 residues before the CDR3 boundary, so the rest is inferred from the germline J gene. The chain combines TRBV2 with TRBJ2-2; 8 nucleotides line up with TRBD2. The CDR3 consists of 17 residues. Trimming took 3 bases from V and 3 from J; bases not matched to a gene: 9. CDR1 is SNHLY, CDR2 FYNNEI, per germline. The sequenced CDR3 bases are TGTGCCAGCAGTGAGGTGTCGGGGGGGGCGGACACCGGGGAG. This gives the protein CASSEVSGGADTGE. The entire CDR3 reads CASSEVSGGADTGELFF.

For this clone: The read ends 3 residues shy of where the CDR3 ends; the end is completed using the germline J gene. The gene calls are TRBV19 and TRBJ1-5, with TRBD1 identical over 9 bases. After removal of 3 bases from V and 5 bases from J, the junction contained 2 bases not matched to a gene. The CDR3 is 14 residues long. Germline CDR1 is LNHDA and CDR2 is SQIVND (reference sequence). The CDR3 bases that were read are TGTGCCAGTAGTATTTGGACAGGGGATCAGCCC. Protein sequence: CASSIWTGDQP. The full CDR3 sequence reads CASSIWTGDQPQHF.

A remark on this clone: The read is 3 residues too short to cover the CDR3 end, so that end is filled in from the germline J gene. The V call is TRBV2, the J call TRBJ1-2; perhaps TRBD1 as D (6 bases). Trimming took 8 bases from V and 6 from J, leaving 10 bases between them. Germline assignment: CDR1 SNHLY and CDR2 FYNNEI. The CDR3 is 11 residues long. The part of the CDR3 DNA that was read is TGTGCCAGCGACAGGTTAGATGGC. Its translation: CASDRLDG. The CDR3 reads in full as CASDRLDGYTF.

A remark on this clone: The read ends 3 residues early relative to the CDR3; the germline J gene fills the gap. The chain recombines TRBV7-2 with TRBJ1-3; D remains ambiguous. Trimming shortened V by 5 bases and J by 4 bases, and 12 bases separated the two germline ends. There are 14 residues in the CDR3. Germline V CDR1 and CDR2: SGHTA, FQGNSA. The CDR3 region is CASSQDGVGNTIYF. CDR3 DNA (partial): TGTGCCAGCAGCCAGGACGGGGTCGGAAACACC.

To note about this clone: The missing CDR3 end, 3 residues past where the read stops, is filled in from the germline J gene. This chain uses TRBV5-1 with TRBJ1-1; 7 bases agree with TRBD1. Germline CDR1 and CDR2: SGHRS and YFSETQ. This CDR3 region has 15 residues. V was clipped by 0 bases and J by 0 bases; unmatched bases: 2. This CDR3 is CASSLGTGMNTEAFF. Partial CDR3 DNA: TGCGCCAGCAGCTTGGGGACAGGCATGAACACTGAA.

This clone is identified as medium-sized from frequency. The CDR3 is cut off 3 residues early in the read; its end comes from the germline J gene. This chain links TRBV7-8 with TRBJ1-1; D is unresolved. V lost 1 base and J lost 2, with 8 bases in between. Germline CDR1 is SGHVS and CDR2 is FQNEAQ. The CDR3 runs to 14 residues. CDR3 bases read: TGTGCCAGCAGCTTAGAGCGTGGAAACACTGAA. Translating gives CASSLERGNTE. In full, the CDR3 reads CASSLERGNTEAFF.

Points on this clone: The read terminates 3 residues ahead of where the CDR3 ends, so the germline J gene completes it. The V call is TRBV14, the J call TRBJ1-1; 7 bases are a match to TRBD1. CDR1 is SGHDN and CDR2 is FVKESK in the germline V gene. The CDR3 has 13 residues. The CDR3 DNA, read in part, is TGTGCCAGCAGCGCAACGCGGCAGGGGGAG. Amino acid sequence: CASSATRQGE. The whole CDR3 region reads CASSATRQGEAFF.

Concerning this clone itself: Germline is not matched at one junction end, which may reflect a read error. With the read ending 3 residues before the CDR3 end, the germline J gene is used to fill in that end. This chain links TRBV30 with TRBJ1-1; TRBD1 aligns across 8 bases. The germline CDR1 and CDR2 sequences are GTSNPN and SVGIG (reference sequence). This CDR3 comprises 14 residues. The part of the CDR3 DNA that was read is TGTGCCTGGCGTGTCGGACAGGGTGGCACTGAA. It encodes CAWRVGQGGTE. The entire CDR3 reads CAWRVGQGGTEAFF. Drawing the rest from reference TRBV30 and TRBJ1-1, the complete variable domain is SQTIHQWPATLVQPVGSPLSLECTVEGTSNPNLYWYRQAAGRGLQLLFYSVGIGQISSEVPQNLSASRPQDRQFILSSKKLLLSDSGFYLCAWRVGQGGTEAFFGQGTRLTVV.

As concerns this clone: The CDR3 goes on 3 residues after the read ends, and that part is filled in from the germline J gene. This chain uses TRBV7-9 with TRBJ2-1; 7 bases are a match to TRBD1. The V segment lost 4 bases and the J segment 3 bases; nucleotides outside the gene matches: 6. The germline gives CDR1 SEHNR, CDR2 FQNEAQ (reference sequence). The CDR3 contains 15 residues. The CDR3 loop reads CASSSNRDSYNEQFF. The sequenced CDR3 bases are TGTGCCAGCAGCTCCAACCGGGACAGCTACAATGAG.

As to this clone: The read stops 3 residues short of the end of the CDR3; the missing end is completed from the germline J gene. The chain has TRBV7-6 and TRBJ2-7, with 10 bases fitting TRBD2. The CDR3 contains 15 residues. Germline trimming cut 4 bases from V and 1 base from J; bases unmatched to any gene: 4. From germline, CDR1 is SGHVS and CDR2 FNYEAQ. The CDR3 DNA, read in part, is TGTGCCAGCAGCTCATCTAGCGGGGGTTCCTACGAG. As protein: CASSSSSGGSYE. The full CDR3 protein is CASSSSSGGSYEQYF.